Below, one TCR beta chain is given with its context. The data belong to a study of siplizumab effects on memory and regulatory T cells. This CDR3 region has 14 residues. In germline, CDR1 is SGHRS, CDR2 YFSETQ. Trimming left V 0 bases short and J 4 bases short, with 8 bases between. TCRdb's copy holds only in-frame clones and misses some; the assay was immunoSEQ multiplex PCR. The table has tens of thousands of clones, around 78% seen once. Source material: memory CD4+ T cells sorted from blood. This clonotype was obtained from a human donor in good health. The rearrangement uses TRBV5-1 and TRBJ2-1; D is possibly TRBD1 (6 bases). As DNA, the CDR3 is TGCGCCAGCAGCTTGGGACAGGCTTACAATGAGCAGTTCTTC. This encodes CASSLGQAYNEQFF.